Below, 5 T cell receptor beta chains from the same sample are listed, as sequenced in a study of OX40 agonist ivuxolimab in advanced cancers. Assay used: immunoSEQ multiplex PCR; TCRdb lists only in-frame clones, some missing. The sample includes approximately 66,000 clones, less than 85% of them seen just once. The sequencing used CD4+ or CD8+ T cells sorted from blood, collected in a trial of the OX40 agonist ivuxolimab. The receptor source for this set is an adult with an advanced solid tumor such as melanoma, head and neck, liver or kidney cancer.

This clone has just a few counts. The chain links TRBV6-6 to TRBJ2-7, with 7 bases matching TRBD1. The CDR3 totals 14 residues. Germline trimming cut 6 bases from V and 3 bases from J; bases unmatched to any gene: 8. Looked up from germline, CDR1 is MNHNY and CDR2 is SVGAGI (reference sequence). The CDR3 sequence: CASRPGTVNYEQYF. CDR3 sequence (DNA): TGTGCCAGCAGACCCGGGACAGTCAACTACGAGCAGTACTTC.

The chain joins TRBV5-1 to TRBJ2-3, with TRBD1 matching 8 bases. The V segment lost 4 bases and the J segment 1 base; nucleotides outside the gene matches: 5. The CDR3 has 15 amino acids. Per germline, CDR1 SGHRS and CDR2 YFSETQ. This CDR3 reads CASSPGTGGTDTQYF. For the CDR3, the DNA is TGCGCCAGCAGCCCCGGGACAGGAGGCACAGATACGCAGTATTTT.

The rearrangement joins TRBV5-8 to TRBJ1-3; D is uncertain. The germline V gene encodes CDR1 SGHTS and CDR2 YDEGEE. V shed 5 bases and J shed 0 bases, with 3 bases lying between them. The CDR3 is made up of 12 amino acids. CDR3 protein: CASRDSGNTIYF. CDR3 in DNA: TGTGCCAGCAGGGACTCTGGAAACACCATATATTTT.

The V and J genes are TRBV7-2 and TRBJ2-2; D is uncertain. Per the germline V gene, CDR1 is SGHTA and CDR2 is FQGNSA. CDR3 length: 13 residues. Trimming shortened V by 5 bases and J by 2 bases, and 6 bases separated the two germline ends. In nucleotides, the CDR3 is TGTGCCAGCAGCCAATCCAACACCGGGGAGCTGTTTTTT. This translates into CASSQSNTGELFF.

This chain connects TRBV6-6 to TRBJ2-7, with TRBD1 as a possible D gene (7 bases). The CDR3 extends over 15 amino acids. V lost 6 bases and J lost 4, with 19 bases in between. CDR1 is MNHNY and CDR2 is SVGAGI in the germline V gene (reference sequence). Written as DNA, the CDR3 is TGTGCCAGCAGGGGAACAGGGGCGGGATCGTACGAGCAGTACTTC. Protein product: CASRGTGAGSYEQYF.